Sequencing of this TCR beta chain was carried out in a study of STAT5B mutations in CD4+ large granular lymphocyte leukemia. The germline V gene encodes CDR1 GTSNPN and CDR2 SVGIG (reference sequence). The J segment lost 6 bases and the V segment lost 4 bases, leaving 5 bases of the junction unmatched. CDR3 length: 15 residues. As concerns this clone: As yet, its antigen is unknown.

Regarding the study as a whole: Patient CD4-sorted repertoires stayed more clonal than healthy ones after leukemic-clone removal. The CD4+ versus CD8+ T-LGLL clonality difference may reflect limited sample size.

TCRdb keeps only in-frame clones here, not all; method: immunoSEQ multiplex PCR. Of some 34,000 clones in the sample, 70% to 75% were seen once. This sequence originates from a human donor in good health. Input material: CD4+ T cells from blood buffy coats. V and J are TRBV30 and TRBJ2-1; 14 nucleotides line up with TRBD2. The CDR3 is CAWTGLAGVANEQFF. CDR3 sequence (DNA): TGTGCCTGGACGGGACTAGCGGGGGTCGCCAATGAGCAGTTCTTC.